The T cell receptor (beta chain) described here comes from a study of blood T cell repertoires in COVID-19. Study-level information: Collection of acute and convalescent COVID-19 samples took place in the United States, Italy and Spain. The cDNA or gDNA used as material had been derived from T cells, B-cell-depleted T cells, or PBMCs.

CDR1 and CDR2 from the germline V gene are MNHNY and SVGAGI (reference sequence). This CDR3 comprises 14 residues. V dropped 6 bases and J dropped 2 bases, with 11 bases sitting between them. As processed by the authors: From reference gene primer amplification, estimates of nucleated cell counts were derived. Profiling relied on immunoSEQ multiplex PCR, and the TCRdb table lists in-frame clones only, not all of them. That table furnishes V, J and clone size, whereas the DNA furnished D and trimming. The table has about 50,000 clones, approximately 86% seen once; the top ten hold approximately 15%. The sequenced sample was peripheral blood. The chain combines TRBV6-6 with TRBJ1-5; possible D gene TRBD1, 6 bases. The TCR sequence derives from a human donor in a cohort sampled during active COVID-19. CDR3 nucleotide sequence: TGTGCCAGCAGACAGGGTGGAGGCAATCAGCCCCAGCATTTT. This encodes CASRQGGGNQPQHF.